The rows below give T cell receptor beta chains drawn from one sample of a study of blood T cell repertoires in COVID-19. Some clones are missing from TCRdb's copy, which holds only in-frame ones; the method was immunoSEQ multiplex PCR. This sample has around 60,000 clones; around 89% occur once, and the top ten carry around 3.6%. The specimen was peripheral blood. These receptors all stem from a human donor in a cohort sampled during active COVID-19. The CDR3 runs from the conserved cysteine through the conserved F or W. Each record gives: clone size, D gene, J gene, V gene, CDR3 protein, CDR3 DNA. D genes are given only for firm matches. The size entry is marked missing in some rows and otherwise reads once, few, many or a size class.

clone_size: NA; d_call: NA; j_call: TRBJ2-7; v_call: TRBV19; cdr3_aa: CASSMQASSYEQYF; cdr3_nt: TGTGCCAGTAGTATGCAGGCCAGCTCCTACGAGCAGTACTTC
clone_size: NA; d_call: NA; j_call: TRBJ2-4; v_call: TRBV4-1; cdr3_aa: CASSQVGFLAKNIQYF; cdr3_nt: TGCGCCAGCAGCCAAGTGGGCTTTCTAGCCAAAAACATTCAGTACTTC
clone_size: NA; d_call: NA; j_call: TRBJ2-5; v_call: TRBV19; cdr3_aa: CASSIGMGPGQETQYF; cdr3_nt: TGTGCCAGTAGTATAGGAATGGGGCCCGGACAAGAGACCCAGTACTTC
clone_size: few; d_call: TRBD2; j_call: TRBJ2-7; v_call: TRBV5-3; cdr3_aa: CARSLVSGGAEEQYF; cdr3_nt: TGTGCCAGAAGCTTGGTCAGCGGGGGGGCCGAAGAGCAGTACTTC
clone_size: NA; d_call: TRBD1; j_call: TRBJ1-4; v_call: TRBV2; cdr3_aa: CASRRTGSNEKLFF; cdr3_nt: TGTGCCAGCAGACGGACAGGTTCTAATGAAAAACTGTTTTTT
clone_size: NA; d_call: TRBD2; j_call: TRBJ2-1; v_call: TRBV13; cdr3_aa: CASSPRAGGPRNEQFF; cdr3_nt: TGTGCCAGCAGCCCACGAGCGGGAGGGCCGAGAAATGAGCAGTTCTTC
clone_size: NA; d_call: NA; j_call: TRBJ2-7; v_call: TRBV5-4; cdr3_aa: CASSLTSGDEQYF; cdr3_nt: TGTGCCAGCAGCCTTACCTCGGGGGATGAGCAGTACTTC
clone_size: once; d_call: NA; j_call: TRBJ1-2; v_call: TRBV5-6; cdr3_aa: CASSLPGEDYGYTF; cdr3_nt: TGTGCCAGCAGCTTGCCCGGGGAGGACTATGGCTACACCTTC
clone_size: NA; d_call: NA; j_call: TRBJ2-1; v_call: TRBV11-2; cdr3_aa: CASSFFSADHNEQFF; cdr3_nt: TGTGCCAGCAGCTTCTTTAGCGCGGACCACAATGAGCAGTTCTTC
clone_size: NA; d_call: TRBD2; j_call: TRBJ2-5; v_call: TRBV5-4; cdr3_aa: CATFGRGGGRETQYF; cdr3_nt: TGTGCCACCTTCGGACGGGGGGGCGGACGGGAGACCCAGTACTTC
clone_size: NA; d_call: TRBD2; j_call: TRBJ2-1; v_call: TRBV11-2; cdr3_aa: CASSLFSLRSASGYNEQFF; cdr3_nt: TGTGCCAGCAGCTTATTTTCCCTTCGGTCGGCTAGCGGCTACAATGAGCAGTTCTTC
clone_size: NA; d_call: TRBD2; j_call: TRBJ2-1; v_call: TRBV13; cdr3_aa: CASSLTLAGAEQFF; cdr3_nt: TGTGCCAGCAGCTTAACCCTAGCGGGGGCCGAGCAGTTCTTC
clone_size: NA; d_call: NA; j_call: TRBJ2-1; v_call: TRBV5-4; cdr3_aa: CASSLGQISYNEQFF; cdr3_nt: TGTGCCAGCAGCCTCGGACAGATCTCCTACAATGAGCAGTTCTTC
clone_size: NA; d_call: NA; j_call: TRBJ2-5; v_call: TRBV10-3; cdr3_aa: CAISHSSGPETQYF; cdr3_nt: TGTGCCATCAGCCACTCTTCAGGGCCCGAGACCCAGTACTTC
clone_size: NA; d_call: TRBD1; j_call: TRBJ2-6; v_call: TRBV18; cdr3_aa: CASSPGQVSSGANVLTF; cdr3_nt: TGTGCCAGCTCACCTGGACAGGTTTCCTCTGGGGCCAACGTCCTGACTTTC
clone_size: once; d_call: NA; j_call: TRBJ1-2; v_call: TRBV6-6; cdr3_aa: CASSYSKGSNYGYTF; cdr3_nt: TGTGCCAGCAGTTACTCGAAGGGGTCAAACTATGGCTACACCTTC
clone_size: NA; d_call: TRBD2; j_call: TRBJ2-1; v_call: TRBV6-2/TRBV6-3; cdr3_aa: CASSPGLAGGSANEQFF; cdr3_nt: TGTGCCAGCAGTCCAGGACTAGCGGGGGGGTCGGCCAATGAGCAGTTCTTC
clone_size: NA; d_call: TRBD2; j_call: TRBJ2-2; v_call: TRBV9; cdr3_aa: CASSVASGSINGELFF; cdr3_nt: TGTGCCAGCAGCGTAGCTAGCGGGAGTATCAACGGGGAGCTGTTTTTT
clone_size: NA; d_call: NA; j_call: TRBJ2-1; v_call: TRBV7-2; cdr3_aa: CASSPQVITGSSYNEQFF; cdr3_nt: TGTGCCAGCAGCCCCCAGGTTATTACAGGGTCCTCCTACAATGAGCAGTTCTTC
clone_size: NA; d_call: NA; j_call: TRBJ1-4; v_call: TRBV4-1; cdr3_aa: CASSLLTVLPLNEKLFF; cdr3_nt: TGCGCCAGCAGCCTGTTGACAGTCCTACCACTGAATGAAAAACTGTTTTTT
clone_size: NA; d_call: NA; j_call: TRBJ2-5; v_call: TRBV19; cdr3_aa: CASSNGGIQETQYF; cdr3_nt: TGTGCCAGTAGTAACGGGGGTATCCAAGAGACCCAGTACTTC
clone_size: NA; d_call: TRBD1; j_call: TRBJ1-5; v_call: TRBV27; cdr3_aa: CASGGQGRNQPQHF; cdr3_nt: TGTGCCAGCGGGGGACAGGGGCGCAATCAGCCCCAGCATTTT
clone_size: NA; d_call: TRBD1; j_call: TRBJ2-3; v_call: TRBV6-6; cdr3_aa: CASSRDRGLDTQYF; cdr3_nt: TGTGCCAGCAGCCGGGACAGGGGGCTGGATACGCAGTATTTT
clone_size: NA; d_call: NA; j_call: TRBJ2-3; v_call: TRBV9; cdr3_aa: CASSPELDTQYF; cdr3_nt: TGTGCCAGCAGCCCGGAGCTCGATACGCAGTATTTT
clone_size: NA; d_call: TRBD1; j_call: TRBJ1-5; v_call: TRBV19; cdr3_aa: CASNTDRLNQPQHF; cdr3_nt: TGTGCCAGTAACACGGACAGGTTGAATCAGCCCCAGCATTTT
clone_size: NA; d_call: NA; j_call: TRBJ1-4; v_call: TRBV19; cdr3_aa: CASNQGWNEKLFF; cdr3_nt: TGTGCCAGTAATCAGGGGTGGAATGAAAAACTGTTTTTT
clone_size: NA; d_call: TRBD2; j_call: TRBJ2-2; v_call: TRBV9; cdr3_aa: CASSLRTSGDTGELFF; cdr3_nt: TGTGCCAGCAGCCTACGGACTAGCGGGGACACCGGGGAGCTGTTTTTT